This paragraph reports one T cell receptor beta chain. The data derive from a study of blood T cell repertoires in COVID-19. Study-wide context: Collection of acute and convalescent COVID-19 samples took place in the United States, Italy and Spain. T cells, B-cell-depleted T cells, or PBMCs supplied cDNA or gDNA.

In the study's own analysis: Reference gene primer amplification gave estimated nucleated cell counts. This table comes from immunoSEQ multiplex PCR, and its TCRdb copy is limited to in-frame clones, with some not included. The V and J calls and the clone size are those of that table, but D and trimming were determined from the DNA. Of some 250,000 clones listed, about 76% are singletons. Losses at the gene ends were 7 bases for V and 4 bases for J; bases not matched to a gene: 8. CDR1 LGHNT and CDR2 FRNRAP come from the germline V gene. The CDR3 runs 15 residues. The genes are TRBV12-5 and TRBJ2-3; 10 bases fit TRBD2. The sequence was obtained from a woman in her sixties with active or convalescent COVID-19. Sequenced input: peripheral blood. CDR3 residues: CASAVGLAGADTQYF. In DNA, the CDR3 is TGTGCTAGTGCCGTGGGGCTAGCGGGGGCAGATACGCAGTATTTT.